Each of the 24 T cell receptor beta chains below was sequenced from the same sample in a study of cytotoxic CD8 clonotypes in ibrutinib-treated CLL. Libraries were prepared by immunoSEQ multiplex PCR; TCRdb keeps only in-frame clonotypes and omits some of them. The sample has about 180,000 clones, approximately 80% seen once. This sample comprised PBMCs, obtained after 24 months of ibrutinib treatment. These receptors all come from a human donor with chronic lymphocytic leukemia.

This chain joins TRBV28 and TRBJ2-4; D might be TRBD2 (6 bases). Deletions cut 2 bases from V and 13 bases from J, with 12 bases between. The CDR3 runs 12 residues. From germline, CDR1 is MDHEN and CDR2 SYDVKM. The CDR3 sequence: CASSLGGDEQYF. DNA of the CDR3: TGTGCCAGCAGTTTAGGAGGGGATGAGCAGTACTTC.

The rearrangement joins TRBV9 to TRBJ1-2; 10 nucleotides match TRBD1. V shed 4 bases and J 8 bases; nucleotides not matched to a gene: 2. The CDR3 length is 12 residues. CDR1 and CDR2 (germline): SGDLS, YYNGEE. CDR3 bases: TGTGCCAGCAGCCCGACAGGGGGCGGCTACACCTTC. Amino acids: CASSPTGGGYTF. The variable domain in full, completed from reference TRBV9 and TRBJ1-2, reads DSGVTQTPKHLITATGQRVTLRCSPRSGDLSVYWYQQSLDQGLQFLIQYYNGEERAKGNILERFSAQQFPDLHSELNLSSLELGDSALYFCASSPTGGGYTFGSGTRLTVV.

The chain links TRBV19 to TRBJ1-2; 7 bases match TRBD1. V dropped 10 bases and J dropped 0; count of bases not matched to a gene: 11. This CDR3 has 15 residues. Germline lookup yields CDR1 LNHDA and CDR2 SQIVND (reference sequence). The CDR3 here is CATGRQGGANYGYTF. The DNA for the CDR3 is TGTGCCACCGGCCGACAGGGAGGGGCTAACTATGGCTACACCTTC.

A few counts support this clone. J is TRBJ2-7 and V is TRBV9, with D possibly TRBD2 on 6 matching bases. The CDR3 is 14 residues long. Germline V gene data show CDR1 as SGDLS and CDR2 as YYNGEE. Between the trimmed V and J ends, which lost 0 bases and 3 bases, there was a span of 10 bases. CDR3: CASSVAAGSYEQYF. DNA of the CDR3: TGTGCCAGCAGCGTAGCGGCGGGAAGCTACGAGCAGTACTTC.

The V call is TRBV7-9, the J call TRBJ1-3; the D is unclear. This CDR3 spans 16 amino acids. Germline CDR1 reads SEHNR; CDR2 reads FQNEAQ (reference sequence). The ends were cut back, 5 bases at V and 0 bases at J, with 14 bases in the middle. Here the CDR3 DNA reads TGTGCCAGCAGCGGGCCGGGTTCGAGCTCTGGAAACACCATATATTTT. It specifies CASSGPGSSSGNTIYF.

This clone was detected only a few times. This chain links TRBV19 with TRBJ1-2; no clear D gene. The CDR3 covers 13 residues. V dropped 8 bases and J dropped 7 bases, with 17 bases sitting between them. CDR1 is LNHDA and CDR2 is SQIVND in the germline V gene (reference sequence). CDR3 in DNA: TGTGCCAGTCTTCTCTCGGGGAAGGGTGGCTACACCTTC. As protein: CASLLSGKGGYTF. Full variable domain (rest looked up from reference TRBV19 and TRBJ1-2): DGGITQSPKYLFRKEGQNVTLSCEQNLNHDAMYWYRQDPGQGLRLIYYSQIVNDFQKGDIAEGYSVSREKKESFPLTVTSAQKNPTAFYLCASLLSGKGGYTFGSGTRLTVV.

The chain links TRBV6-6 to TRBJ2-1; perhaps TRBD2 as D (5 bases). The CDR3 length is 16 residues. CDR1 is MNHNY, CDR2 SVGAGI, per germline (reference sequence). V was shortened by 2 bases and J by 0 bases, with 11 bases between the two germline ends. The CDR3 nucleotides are TGTGCCAGCAGTTACAAAGGCGGGTCCTCCTACAATGAGCAGTTCTTC. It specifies CASSYKGGSSYNEQFF.

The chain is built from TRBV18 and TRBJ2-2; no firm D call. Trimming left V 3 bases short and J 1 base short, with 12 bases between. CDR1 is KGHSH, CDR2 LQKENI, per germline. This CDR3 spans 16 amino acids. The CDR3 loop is CASSPSLGQNTGELFF. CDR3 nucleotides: TGTGCCAGCTCACCTTCTCTAGGGCAGAACACCGGGGAGCTGTTTTTT.

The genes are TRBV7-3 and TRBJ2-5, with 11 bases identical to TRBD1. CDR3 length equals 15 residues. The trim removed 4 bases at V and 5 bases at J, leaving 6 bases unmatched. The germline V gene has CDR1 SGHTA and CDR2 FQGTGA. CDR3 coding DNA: TGTGCCAGCAGCTCGGACAGGGGGCGCAGGGAGACCCAGTACTTC. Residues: CASSSDRGRRETQYF.

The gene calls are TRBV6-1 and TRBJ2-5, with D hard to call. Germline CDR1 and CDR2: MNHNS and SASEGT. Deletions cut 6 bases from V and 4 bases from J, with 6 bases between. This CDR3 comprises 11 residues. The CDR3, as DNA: TGTGCCAGCAGCCTCTTAGAGACCCAGTACTTC. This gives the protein CASSLLETQYF.

The CDR3 loop is CASSLVQDNYNEQFF. The CDR3 nucleotides are TGCGCCAGCAGCTTGGTGCAGGATAACTACAATGAGCAGTTCTTC. The chain joins TRBV5-1 to TRBJ2-1; the D is unclear. This CDR3 spans 15 amino acids. Germline CDR1 reads SGHRS; CDR2 reads YFSETQ. V lost 0 bases, J lost 3 bases, and 10 bases lay in between.

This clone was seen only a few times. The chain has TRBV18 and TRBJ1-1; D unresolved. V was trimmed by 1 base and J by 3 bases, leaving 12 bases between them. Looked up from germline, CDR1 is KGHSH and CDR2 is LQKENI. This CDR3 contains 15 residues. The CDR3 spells CASSPQGGSYTEAFF. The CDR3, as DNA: TGTGCCAGCTCACCACAGGGAGGGTCTTACACTGAAGCTTTCTTT.

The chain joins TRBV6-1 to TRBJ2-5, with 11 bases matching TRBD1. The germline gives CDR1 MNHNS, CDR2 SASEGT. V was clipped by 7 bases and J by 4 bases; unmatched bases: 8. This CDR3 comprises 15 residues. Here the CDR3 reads CASTFGQGARETQYF. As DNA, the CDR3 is TGTGCCAGCACCTTCGGACAGGGGGCGCGAGAGACCCAGTACTTC.

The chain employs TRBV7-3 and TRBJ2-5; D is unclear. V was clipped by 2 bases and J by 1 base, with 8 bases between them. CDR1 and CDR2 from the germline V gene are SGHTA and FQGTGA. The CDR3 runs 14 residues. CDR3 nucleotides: TGTGCCAGCAGCTTATATGGGTCCCAAGAGACCCAGTACTTC. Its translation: CASSLYGSQETQYF.

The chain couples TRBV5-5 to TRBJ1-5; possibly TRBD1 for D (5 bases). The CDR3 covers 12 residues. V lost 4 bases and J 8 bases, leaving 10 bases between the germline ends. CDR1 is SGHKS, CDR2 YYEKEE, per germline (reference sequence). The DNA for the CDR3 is TGTGCCAGCAGCCCCGACAGTGAGCCCCAGCATTTT. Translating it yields CASSPDSEPQHF.

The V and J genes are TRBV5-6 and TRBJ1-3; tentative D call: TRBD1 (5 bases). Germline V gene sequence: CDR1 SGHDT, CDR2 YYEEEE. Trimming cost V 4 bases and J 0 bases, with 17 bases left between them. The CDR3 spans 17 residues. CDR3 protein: CASSVDTRTSSGNTIYF. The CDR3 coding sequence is TGTGCCAGCAGCGTGGACACCAGGACTTCCTCTGGAAACACCATATATTTT.

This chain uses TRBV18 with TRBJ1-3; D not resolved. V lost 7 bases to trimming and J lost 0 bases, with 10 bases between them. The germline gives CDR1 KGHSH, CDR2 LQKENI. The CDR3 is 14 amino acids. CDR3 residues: CASFEQSSGNTIYF. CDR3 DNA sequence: TGTGCCAGCTTTGAACAGAGCTCTGGAAACACCATATATTTT.

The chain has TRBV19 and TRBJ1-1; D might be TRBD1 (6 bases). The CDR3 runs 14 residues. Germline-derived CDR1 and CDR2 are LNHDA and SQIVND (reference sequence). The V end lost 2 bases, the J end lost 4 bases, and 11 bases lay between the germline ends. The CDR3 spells CASSIPQGRTEAFF. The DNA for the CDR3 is TGTGCCAGTAGTATACCACAGGGCCGCACTGAAGCTTTCTTT.

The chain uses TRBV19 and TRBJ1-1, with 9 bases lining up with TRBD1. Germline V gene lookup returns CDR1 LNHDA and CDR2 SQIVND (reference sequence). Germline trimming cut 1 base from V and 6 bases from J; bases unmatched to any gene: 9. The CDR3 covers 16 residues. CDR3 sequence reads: CASSIGGQGRSAEAFF. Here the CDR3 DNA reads TGTGCCAGTAGTATAGGGGGACAGGGACGGAGCGCTGAAGCTTTCTTT. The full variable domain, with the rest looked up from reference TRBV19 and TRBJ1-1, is DGGITQSPKYLFRKEGQNVTLSCEQNLNHDAMYWYRQDPGQGLRLIYYSQIVNDFQKGDIAEGYSVSREKKESFPLTVTSAQKNPTAFYLCASSIGGQGRSAEAFFGQGTRLTVV.

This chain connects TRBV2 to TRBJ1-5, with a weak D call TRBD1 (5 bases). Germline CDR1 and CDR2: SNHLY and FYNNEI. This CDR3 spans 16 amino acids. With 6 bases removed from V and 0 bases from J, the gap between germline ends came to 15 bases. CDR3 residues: CASSRELGYSNQPQHF. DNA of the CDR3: TGTGCCAGCAGCAGGGAACTGGGGTATAGCAATCAGCCCCAGCATTTT.

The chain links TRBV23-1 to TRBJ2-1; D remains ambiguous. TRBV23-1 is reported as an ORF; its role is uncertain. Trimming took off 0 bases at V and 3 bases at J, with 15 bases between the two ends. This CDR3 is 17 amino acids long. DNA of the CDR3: TGCGCCAGCAGTCAATCGAGTATAGAAGGGATCTACAATGAGCAGTTCTTC. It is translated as CASSQSSIEGIYNEQFF.

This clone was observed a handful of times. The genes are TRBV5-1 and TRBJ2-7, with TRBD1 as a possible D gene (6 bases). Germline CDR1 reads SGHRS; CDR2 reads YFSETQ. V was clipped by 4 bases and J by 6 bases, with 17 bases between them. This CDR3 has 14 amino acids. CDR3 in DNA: TGCGCCAGCAGCATCGAGGACAGCCTTAGCGAGCAGTACTTC. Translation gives CASSIEDSLSEQYF.

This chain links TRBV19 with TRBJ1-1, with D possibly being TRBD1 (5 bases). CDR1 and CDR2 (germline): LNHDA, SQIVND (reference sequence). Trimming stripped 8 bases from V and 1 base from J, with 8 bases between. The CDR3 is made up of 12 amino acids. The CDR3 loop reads CASGGRNTEAFF. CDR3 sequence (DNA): TGTGCCAGTGGGGGACGGAACACTGAAGCTTTCTTT.

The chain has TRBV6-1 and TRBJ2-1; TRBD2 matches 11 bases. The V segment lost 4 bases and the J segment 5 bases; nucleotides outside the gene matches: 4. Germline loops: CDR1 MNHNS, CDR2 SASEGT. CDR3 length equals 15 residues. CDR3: CASSVSGGANNEQFF. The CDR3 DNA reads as TGTGCCAGCAGTGTTAGCGGGGGGGCAAACAATGAGCAGTTCTTC.